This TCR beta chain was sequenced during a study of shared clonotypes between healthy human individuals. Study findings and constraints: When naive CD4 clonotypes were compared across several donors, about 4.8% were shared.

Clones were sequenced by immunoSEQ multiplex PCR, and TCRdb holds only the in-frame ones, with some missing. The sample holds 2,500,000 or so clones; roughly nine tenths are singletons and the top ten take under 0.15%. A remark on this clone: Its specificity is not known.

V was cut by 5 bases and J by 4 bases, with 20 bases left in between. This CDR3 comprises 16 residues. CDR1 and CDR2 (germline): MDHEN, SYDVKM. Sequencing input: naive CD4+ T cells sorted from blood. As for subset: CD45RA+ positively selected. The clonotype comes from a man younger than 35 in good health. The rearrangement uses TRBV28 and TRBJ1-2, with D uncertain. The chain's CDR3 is CASSPNEPGGSYGYTF. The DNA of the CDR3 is TGTGCCAGCAGTCCCAACGAACCAGGAGGGAGCTATGGCTACACCTTC.